This T cell receptor (beta chain) was identified in a study of vaccination and CD4 T cells after COVID-19. Study overall: Investigators took post-vaccine samples a median about 65 days after dose two, within a range of 14 to 241.

General study findings and limits: Relatively small numbers of convalescent patients were studied, with no early post-infection timepoints included.

Once obtained from cultured CD4+ T cells, the DNA was sequenced using the Oncomine TCR Beta short-read assay. TCRdb called the PCR reads again in MiXCR, with one record for every CDR3 protein. This table holds 16,000 or so distinct CDR3 sequences, around 50% found once. V lost 5 bases to trimming and J lost 3 bases, with 10 bases between them. The length of the CDR3 is 13 residues. Germline lookup yields CDR1 SEHNR and CDR2 FQNEAQ (reference sequence). Treatment noted: roughly nine-day PBMC culture with coronavirus spike peptide pools or control peptides (ViraFEST assay). ViraFEST used peptide pools to expand antigen-specific T cells and subsequently sequenced their TCRs. Positivity by PCR occurred from March to December 2020, a period that predated US Alpha, Beta and Delta variants. This clonotype was seen a few times. Its target is not known.

This sequence originates from a human donor who had recovered from COVID-19. The specimen was CD4+ T cells from blood, cultured in vitro, collected before SARS-CoV-2 vaccination. The rearrangement uses TRBV7-9 and TRBJ1-1; D gene unclear. The CDR3 sequence is CASSENRDTEAFF. In nucleotides, the CDR3 is TGTGCCAGCAGCGAGAACAGAGACACTGAAGCTTTCTTT. Supplemented by reference TRBV7-9 and TRBJ1-1, the full variable domain reads DTGVSQNPRHKITKRGQNVTFRCDPISEHNRLYWYRQTLGQGPEFLTYFQNEAQLEKSRLLSDRFSAERPKGSFSTLEIQRTEQGDSAMYLCASSENRDTEAFFGQGTRLTVV.